Each of the 26 T cell receptor beta chains below was sequenced from the same sample in a study of T cell responses to AZD1222 COVID-19 vaccine. Clones were sequenced by immunoSEQ multiplex PCR, and TCRdb holds only the in-frame ones, with some missing. The data contain some 200,000 clones, more than 85% of them singletons. Here the sequenced sample was peripheral blood, taken 28 days after the second AZD1222 dose. The receptor set was obtained from an adult who received the AZD1222 COVID-19 vaccine.

The chain uses TRBV6-1 and TRBJ2-2, with a tentative D call TRBD1 (6 bases). V lost 2 bases to trimming and J lost 3 bases, with 7 bases between them. The CDR3 length is 14 residues. Germline loops: CDR1 MNHNS, CDR2 SASEGT. The CDR3 protein is CASSERGYTGELFF. In nucleotides, the CDR3 is TGTGCCAGCAGTGAAAGGGGGTACACCGGGGAGCTGTTTTTT.

V gene TRBV5-1 combines with J gene TRBJ2-6, with D possibly matching TRBD1 (5 bases). CDR3 length: 17 residues. The germline CDR1 and CDR2 sequences are SGHRS and YFSETQ. V dropped 4 bases and J dropped 0 bases, with 14 bases sitting between them. CDR3 coding DNA: TGCGCCAGCAGCCTTCTACAGGACACCTCTGGGGCCAACGTCCTGACTTTC. Protein: CASSLLQDTSGANVLTF.

The V call is TRBV6-5, the J call TRBJ2-7; the match to TRBD1 covers 9 bases. CDR1 is MNHEY, CDR2 SVGAGI, per germline. The CDR3 is made up of 14 amino acids. The V and J ends lost 5 bases and 5 bases, in that order; junction bases with no gene match: 7. The CDR3 sequence is CASSTRRQGDEQYF. The CDR3 region has the DNA TGTGCCAGCAGTACGCGTAGACAGGGGGACGAGCAGTACTTC.

This clone was detected a few times. The V gene is TRBV5-1, the J gene TRBJ2-1, with TRBD2 identical over 7 bases. In germline, CDR1 is SGHRS, CDR2 YFSETQ. Trimming removed 0 bases from V and 5 bases from J; junction bases left unmatched: 14. The CDR3 is made up of 18 amino acids. CDR3 region: CASSLAGGVGGSDNEQFF. In DNA form, the CDR3 reads TGCGCCAGCAGCTTGGCCGGAGGGGTCGGCGGGAGCGACAATGAGCAGTTCTTC.

The chain couples TRBV2 to TRBJ2-3; 13 bases map to TRBD2. With 6 bases clipped from V and 6 bases from J, the junction kept 6 bases outside the gene matches. The CDR3 is 15 amino acids. Germline V lookup: CDR1 SNHLY, CDR2 FYNNEI. In DNA, the CDR3 is TGTGCCAGCAGGGGCCGGACTAGCGGGAGTGATACGCAGTATTTT. Translating gives CASRGRTSGSDTQYF.

The chain couples TRBV28 to TRBJ2-7; TRBD2 aligns across 11 bases. This CDR3 contains 14 residues. Looked up from germline, CDR1 is MDHEN and CDR2 is SYDVKM. V was clipped by 7 bases and J by 4 bases; unmatched bases: 6. The CDR3 DNA is TGTGCCAGCAACCTAGCGGGAGGTTGGTACGAGCAGTACTTC. It codes for CASNLAGGWYEQYF. Using reference TRBV28 and TRBJ2-7 for the parts outside the CDR3, the full variable domain is DVKVTQSSRYLVKRTGEKVFLECVQDMDHENMFWYRQDPGLGLRLIYFSYDVKMKEKGDIPEGYSVSREKKERFSLILESASTNQTSMYLCASNLAGGWYEQYFGPGTRLTVT.

The chain joins TRBV7-3 to TRBJ2-2; D remains ambiguous. Looked up from germline, CDR1 is SGHTA and CDR2 is FQGTGA. Trimming removed 3 bases at V and 2 bases at J, with 4 bases between. The CDR3 is made up of 13 amino acids. In DNA, the CDR3 is TGTGCCAGCAGCTTTACCAACACCGGGGAGCTGTTTTTT. This sequence encodes CASSFTNTGELFF.

The chain combines TRBV7-2 with TRBJ2-5; D tentatively fits TRBD1 or TRBD2 (5 bases each). Deletions cut 1 base from V and 2 bases from J, with 14 bases between. Germline CDR1 SGHTA, CDR2 FQGNSA. The CDR3 loop spans 16 amino acids. This chain's CDR3 is CASSLGPTRGQETQYF. CDR3 nucleotide sequence: TGTGCCAGCAGCTTAGGGCCTACGAGGGGACAAGAGACCCAGTACTTC.

This chain uses TRBV5-1 with TRBJ1-1; 7 bases line up with TRBD1. The CDR3 contains 14 residues. Germline values: CDR1 SGHRS, CDR2 YFSETQ. J was trimmed by 2 bases and V by 4 bases; bases with no gene match: 5. The CDR3 bases are TGCGCCAGCAGCGCGACAGGGACTAACACTGAAGCTTTCTTT. It translates to CASSATGTNTEAFF. Using reference TRBV5-1 and TRBJ1-1 for the parts outside the CDR3, the full variable domain is KAGVTQTPRYLIKTRGQQVTLSCSPISGHRSVSWYQQTPGQGLQFLFEYFSETQRNKGNFPGRFSGRQFSNSRSEMNVSTLELGDSALYLCASSATGTNTEAFFGQGTRLTVV.

The count of this clone is one. The chain employs TRBV30 and TRBJ1-1; the D gene is possibly TRBD1 (5 bases). The V end was cut by 4 bases, the J end by 2 bases, with 11 bases between. CDR1 and CDR2 (germline): GTSNPN, SVGIG (reference sequence). The CDR3 runs 13 residues. The DNA for the CDR3 is TGTGCCTGGACCGCGACAGCAAACACTGAAGCTTTCTTT. It is translated as CAWTATANTEAFF.

This clone was observed a few times. DNA of the CDR3: TGTGCCAGCTCACCCGCCTACCCTCTCTACGAGCAGTACTTC. Its translation: CASSPAYPLYEQYF. The rearrangement uses TRBV18 and TRBJ2-7, with unresolved D. V lost 3 bases, J lost 3 bases, and 12 bases lay in between. CDR1 is KGHSH, CDR2 LQKENI, per germline. CDR3 length: 14 residues.

The V and J genes are TRBV28 and TRBJ1-5; D remains ambiguous. V was clipped by 2 bases and J by 0 bases, with 8 bases between them. Germline loops: CDR1 MDHEN, CDR2 SYDVKM. The CDR3 has 15 amino acids. DNA of the CDR3: TGTGCCAGCAGTTTAAGGAGTCATAGCAATCAGCCCCAGCATTTT. Its translation: CASSLRSHSNQPQHF.

The chain couples TRBV6-5 to TRBJ1-1; perhaps TRBD1 as D (5 bases). The CDR3 totals 13 residues. V lost 4 bases and J 10 bases, leaving 16 bases between the germline ends. Germline V gene data show CDR1 as MNHEY and CDR2 as SVGAGI. The CDR3 loop reads CASSSTEGAGAFF. In nucleotides, the CDR3 is TGTGCCAGCAGTTCCACCGAAGGGGCGGGAGCTTTCTTT.

This clone has just one count. The chain is built from TRBV7-9 and TRBJ2-7, with D perhaps TRBD1 or TRBD2 (5 bases each). The germline V gene encodes CDR1 SEHNR and CDR2 FQNEAQ (reference sequence). V was trimmed by 5 bases and J by 4 bases, leaving 21 bases between them. The CDR3 covers 16 residues. CDR3 sequence reads: CASSPTLEGSGYEQYF. In DNA, the CDR3 is TGTGCCAGCAGCCCAACCCTTGAGGGGAGTGGTTACGAGCAGTACTTC.

J is TRBJ2-7 and V is TRBV11-1; D call uncertain. Germline assignment: CDR1 SGHAT and CDR2 FQDESV (reference sequence). Between the trimmed V and J ends, which lost 3 bases and 2 bases, there was a span of 8 bases. The CDR3 totals 13 residues. The CDR3 DNA reads TGTGCCAGCAGCTTGGCCCAGACCTACGAGCAGTACTTC. Its translation is CASSLAQTYEQYF. Complete variable domain (other parts from reference TRBV11-1 and TRBJ2-7): EAEVAQSPRYKITEKSQAVAFWCDPISGHATLYWYRQILGQGPELLVQFQDESVVDDSQLPKDRFSAERLKGVDSTLKIQPAELGDSAMYLCASSLAQTYEQYFGPGTRLTVT.

The count of this clone is one. The rearrangement links TRBV21-1 to TRBJ2-7; TRBD2 reflects the table's D call only, with no check against the DNA. TRBV21-1 is a pseudogene segment. This CDR3 is built from 20 residues. The CDR3 region has the DNA TGTGCCAGCAGCAAAGCCCGGACTAGCGGGACCCAACCCAGGCTTGGCGAGCAGTACTTC. Protein product: CASSKARTSGTQPRLGEQYF.

The CDR3 DNA reads TGTGCCAGCTCACCAGGGAGGGGCCTGAACACTGAAGCTTTCTTT. Its translation: CASSPGRGLNTEAFF. The chain recombines TRBV18 with TRBJ1-1; D is perhaps TRBD1 (5 bases). Trimming left V 2 bases short and J 0 bases short, with 10 bases between. The germline gives CDR1 KGHSH, CDR2 LQKENI. The CDR3 runs 15 residues.

This clone appeared a single time. The genes are TRBV28 and TRBJ1-2; TRBD1 is a possible D gene (5 bases). V was cut by 4 bases and J by 8 bases, with 14 bases left in between. The CDR3 covers 13 residues. The germline V gene has CDR1 MDHEN and CDR2 SYDVKM. This CDR3 is CASSSDSLRGYTF. DNA of the CDR3: TGTGCCAGCAGTTCCGACAGTCTGAGGGGCTACACCTTC.

This chain connects TRBV3-1 (or the pseudogene TRBV3-2) to TRBJ1-2, with D unresolved. CDR3 length: 13 residues. Germline CDR1 is LGHDT and CDR2 is YNNKEL (reference sequence). Trimming shortened V by 1 base and J by 1 base, and 4 bases separated the two germline ends. The CDR3 reads CASSQANNYGYTF. The CDR3 region has the DNA TGTGCCAGCAGCCAAGCTAATAACTATGGCTACACCTTC.

V usage is TRBV15 and J usage is TRBJ2-3; 7 nucleotides agree with TRBD1. Trimming at V came to 6 bases and at J to 0 bases, leaving 6 bases not matched to a gene. CDR3 size: 15 residues. CDR1 and CDR2 (germline): LNHNV, YYDKDF (reference sequence). The CDR3 DNA follows: TGTGCCACCAGACAGGGGACGTCTAGCACAGATACGCAGTATTTT. This translates into CATRQGTSSTDTQYF.

The V call is TRBV3-1 (or the pseudogene TRBV3-2), the J call TRBJ2-7, with no clear D. Per germline, CDR1 LGHDT and CDR2 YNNKEL (reference sequence). V was trimmed by 0 bases and J by 3 bases, leaving 9 bases between them. The CDR3 is 14 amino acids. CDR3 coding DNA: TGTGCCAGCAGCCAAGAAGTAGGGCTCTACGAGCAGTACTTC. This codes for CASSQEVGLYEQYF.

The chain carries TRBV6-2 or TRBV6-3 and TRBJ1-1; maybe TRBD1 (6 bases). The germline CDR1 and CDR2 sequences are MNHEY and SVGEGT. This CDR3 spans 14 amino acids. V shed 6 bases and J shed 1 base, with 12 bases lying between them. The DNA for the CDR3 is TGTGCCAGCAGCGAGACAGGTGCGAACACTGAAGCTTTCTTT. It specifies CASSETGANTEAFF.

The chain employs TRBV6-5 and TRBJ2-1; D gene uncertain. The germline V and J ends were trimmed by 5 bases and 9 bases, with 11 bases remaining between them. Per the germline V gene, CDR1 is MNHEY and CDR2 is SVGAGI. The CDR3 sequence is 12 residues long. The CDR3 sequence is CASSKTPGEQFF. The CDR3 DNA reads as TGTGCCAGCAGTAAAACCCCCGGTGAGCAGTTCTTC.

This chain uses TRBV13 with TRBJ2-3; 8 nucleotides agree with TRBD2. Germline values: CDR1 PRHDT, CDR2 FYEKMQ (reference sequence). J lost 7 bases, V lost 7 bases, and 19 bases had no gene match. The CDR3 totals 17 residues. CDR3: CASIHRASGSLANTQYF. The CDR3, as DNA: TGTGCCAGCATCCATCGAGCTAGCGGGTCCCTTGCGAATACGCAGTATTTT.

The chain joins TRBV28 to TRBJ1-3, with TRBD1 as a possible D gene (6 bases). V dropped 3 bases and J dropped 14 bases, with 14 bases sitting between them. This CDR3 region has 12 residues. The germline gives CDR1 MDHEN, CDR2 SYDVKM. The CDR3 is CASSLGQGTVYF. In DNA, the CDR3 is TGTGCCAGCAGTTTGGGGCAGGGGACGGTATATTTT.

The J gene is TRBJ1-1, the V gene TRBV11-2; D uncertain. The CDR3 has 11 amino acids. Germline-derived CDR1 and CDR2 are SGHAT and FQNNGV. V lost 1 base and J lost 5, with 2 bases in between. CDR3 sequence reads: CASSLVTEAFF. CDR3 in DNA: TGTGCCAGCAGCTTAGTAACTGAAGCTTTCTTT.